What follows is one T cell receptor beta chain and its context. This record comes from a study of T cells in Graves' hyperthyroidism and ophthalmopathy. RNA transcripts served as the template for amplifying TCR beta CDR3 regions. The TCR CDR3 was amplified in a first-round RT-PCR using the HTBI primer set. MiXCR was run by TCRdb on the multiplex PCR reads, yielding one entry per CDR3 protein. The sample has a few hundred thousand distinct CDR3 sequences; around 15% are singletons. Germline values: CDR1 LNHDA, CDR2 SQIVND (reference sequence). The CDR3 consists of 15 residues. Trimming left V 7 bases short and J 0 bases short, with 13 bases between.

Sequenced sample: blood. The chain is built from TRBV19 and TRBJ1-5; possible D gene TRBD1, 6 bases. This clonotype was obtained from a woman under 30 with Graves' hyperthyroidism. CDR3 nucleotide sequence: TGTGCCAGTACCCCAGGGGAAAATAGCAATCAGCCCCAGCATTTT. The encoded protein is CASTPGENSNQPQHF.